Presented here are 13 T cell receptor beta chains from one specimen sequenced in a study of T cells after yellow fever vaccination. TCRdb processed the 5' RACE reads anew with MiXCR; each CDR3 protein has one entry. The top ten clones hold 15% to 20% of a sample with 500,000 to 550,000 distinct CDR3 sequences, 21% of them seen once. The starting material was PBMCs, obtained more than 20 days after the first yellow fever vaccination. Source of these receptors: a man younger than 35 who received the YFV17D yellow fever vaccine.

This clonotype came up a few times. This chain's CDR3 is CASSIRQGFREAQPQHF. The CDR3 DNA follows: TGTGCCAGTAGTATACGACAGGGGTTCAGAGAAGCCCAGCCCCAGCATTTT. The chain combines TRBV19 with TRBJ1-5, with 8 bases that match TRBD1. Germline CDR1 reads LNHDA; CDR2 reads SQIVND (reference sequence). The V segment lost 2 bases and the J segment 7 bases; nucleotides outside the gene matches: 13. The CDR3 covers 17 residues.

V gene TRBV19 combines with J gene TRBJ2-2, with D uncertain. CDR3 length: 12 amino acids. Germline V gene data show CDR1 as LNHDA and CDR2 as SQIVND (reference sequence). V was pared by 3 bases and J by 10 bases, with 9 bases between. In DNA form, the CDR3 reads TGTGCCAGTAGTATCGGAGCCCTGGAGCTGTTTTTT. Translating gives CASSIGALELFF.

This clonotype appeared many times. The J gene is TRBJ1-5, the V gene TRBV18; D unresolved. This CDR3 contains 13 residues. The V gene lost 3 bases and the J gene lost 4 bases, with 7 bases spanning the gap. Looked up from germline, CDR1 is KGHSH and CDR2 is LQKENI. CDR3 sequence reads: CASSPGENQPQHF. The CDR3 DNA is TGTGCCAGCTCACCCGGGGAAAATCAGCCCCAGCATTTT.

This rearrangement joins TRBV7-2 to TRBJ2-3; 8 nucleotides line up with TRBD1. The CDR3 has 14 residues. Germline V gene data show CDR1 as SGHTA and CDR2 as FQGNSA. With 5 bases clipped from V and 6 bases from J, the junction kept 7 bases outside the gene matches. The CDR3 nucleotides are TGTGCCAGCAGCCTAGACAGGGGTGCCGATACGCAGTATTTT. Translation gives CASSLDRGADTQYF. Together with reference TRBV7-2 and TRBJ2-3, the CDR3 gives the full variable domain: GAGVSQSPSNKVTEKGKDVELRCDPISGHTALYWYRQSLGQGLEFLIYFQGNSAPDKSGLPSDRFSAERTGGSVSTLTIQRTQQEDSAVYLCASSLDRGADTQYFGPGTRLTVL.

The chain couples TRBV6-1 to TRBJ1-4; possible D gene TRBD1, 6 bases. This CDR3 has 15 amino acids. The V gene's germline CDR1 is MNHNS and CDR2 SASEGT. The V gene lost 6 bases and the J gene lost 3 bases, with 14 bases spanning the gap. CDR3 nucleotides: TGTGCCAGCAGCCCAGTTAGGGGGTCTAATGAAAAACTGTTTTTT. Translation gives CASSPVRGSNEKLFF.

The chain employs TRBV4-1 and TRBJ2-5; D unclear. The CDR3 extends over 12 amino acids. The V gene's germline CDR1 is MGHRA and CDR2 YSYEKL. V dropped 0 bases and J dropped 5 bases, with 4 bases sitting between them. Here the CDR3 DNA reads TGCGCCAGCAGCCAAGATATGGAGACCCAGTACTTC. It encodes CASSQDMETQYF.

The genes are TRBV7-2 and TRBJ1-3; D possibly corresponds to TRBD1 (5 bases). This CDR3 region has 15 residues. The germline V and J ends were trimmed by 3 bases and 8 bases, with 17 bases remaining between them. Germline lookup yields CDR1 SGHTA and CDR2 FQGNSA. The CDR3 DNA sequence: TGTGCCAGCAGCTTGGGCGGGACGGCTGATGACACCATATATTTT. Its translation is CASSLGGTADDTIYF.

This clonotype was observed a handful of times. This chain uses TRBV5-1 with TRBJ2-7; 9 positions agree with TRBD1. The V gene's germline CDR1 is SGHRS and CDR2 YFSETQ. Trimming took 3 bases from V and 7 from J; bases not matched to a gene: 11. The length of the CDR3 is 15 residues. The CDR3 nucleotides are TGCGCCAGCAGCTCTCCCGGGACAGGGCTTGGGGAGCAGTACTTC. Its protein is CASSSPGTGLGEQYF.

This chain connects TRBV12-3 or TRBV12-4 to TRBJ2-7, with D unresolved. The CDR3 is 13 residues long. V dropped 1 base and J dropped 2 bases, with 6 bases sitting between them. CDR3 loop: CASSLGLPYEQYF. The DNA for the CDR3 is TGTGCCAGCAGTTTAGGGCTACCCTACGAGCAGTACTTC.

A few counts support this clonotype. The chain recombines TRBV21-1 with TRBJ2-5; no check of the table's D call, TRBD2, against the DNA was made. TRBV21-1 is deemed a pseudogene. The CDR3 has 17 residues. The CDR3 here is CASSKGGRTLYQETQYF. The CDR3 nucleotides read TGTGCCAGCAGCAAGGGCGGGCGGACTTTGTACCAAGAGACCCAGTACTTC.

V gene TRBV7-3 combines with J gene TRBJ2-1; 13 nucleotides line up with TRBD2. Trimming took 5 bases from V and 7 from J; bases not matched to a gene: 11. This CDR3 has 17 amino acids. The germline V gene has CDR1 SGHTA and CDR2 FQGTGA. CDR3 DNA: TGTGCCAGCAGCGACCTCACTAGCGGGGGGGCCAGGAATGAGCAGTTCTTC. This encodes CASSDLTSGGARNEQFF.

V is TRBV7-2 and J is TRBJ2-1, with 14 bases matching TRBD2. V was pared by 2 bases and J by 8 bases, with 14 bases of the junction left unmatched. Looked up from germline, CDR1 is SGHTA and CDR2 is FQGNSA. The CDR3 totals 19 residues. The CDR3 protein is CASSLSPLRTSGGRDEQFF. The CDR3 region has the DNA TGTGCCAGCAGCTTATCCCCCCTACGGACTAGCGGGGGGAGGGATGAGCAGTTCTTC. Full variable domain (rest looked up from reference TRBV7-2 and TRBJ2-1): GAGVSQSPSNKVTEKGKDVELRCDPISGHTALYWYRQSLGQGLEFLIYFQGNSAPDKSGLPSDRFSAERTGGSVSTLTIQRTQQEDSAVYLCASSLSPLRTSGGRDEQFFGPGTRLTVL.

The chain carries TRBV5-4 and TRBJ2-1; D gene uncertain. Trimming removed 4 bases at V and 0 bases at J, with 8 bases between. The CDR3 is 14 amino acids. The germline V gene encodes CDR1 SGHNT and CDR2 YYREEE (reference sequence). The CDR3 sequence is CASSQGPSYNEQFF. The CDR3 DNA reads TGTGCCAGCAGCCAAGGGCCCTCCTACAATGAGCAGTTCTTC.